The 14 T cell receptor beta chains reported below all come from one sample, sequenced in a study of human T cells and chemical hapten exposure. Time point of the sample: patch test 1, 2 weeks after DPC sensitization. The treatment is: therapeutic diphenylcyclopropenone sensitization with weekly scalp DPC. One entry per CDR3 protein, called by TCRdb with MiXCR from the RACE reads. The sample consists of 180,000 or so distinct CDR3 sequences, around 15% of them appearing once. The sample consisted of whole blood, taken in connection with sensitization to the hapten diphenylcyclopropenone (DPC). Source of these receptors: a woman younger than 45 with alopecia areata. Some clones in this sample may be carry-over from other donors' samples.

Only a few counts were recorded for this clonotype. J is TRBJ1-1 and V is TRBV6-2 or TRBV6-3; 10 bases agree with TRBD1. Germline lookup yields CDR1 MNHEY and CDR2 SVGEGT. This CDR3 has 16 residues. The junction had 8 bases not matched to a gene; V was cut back by 2 bases and J by 5 bases. The CDR3 DNA follows: TGTGCCAGCAGTTACGACAGGGGGCTAGGGGCGACTGAAGCTTTCTTT. It specifies CASSYDRGLGATEAFF.

J is TRBJ2-2 and V is TRBV4-1, with 8 bases that match TRBD2. CDR3 length equals 16 residues. J was trimmed by 2 bases and V by 2 bases; bases with no gene match: 4. Germline V gene lookup returns CDR1 MGHRA and CDR2 YSYEKL. The chain's CDR3 is CASSQRGLGNTGELFF. The DNA of the CDR3 is TGCGCCAGCAGCCAAAGGGGACTAGGAAACACCGGGGAGCTGTTTTTT.

Only a few counts were recorded for this clonotype. The chain combines TRBV5-6 with TRBJ2-2, with D unresolved. V was pared by 0 bases and J by 3 bases, with 9 bases between. The CDR3 loop spans 15 amino acids. Per the germline V gene, CDR1 is SGHDT and CDR2 is YYEEEE. The CDR3 sequence is CASSLGLTYTGELFF. CDR3 DNA: TGTGCCAGCAGCTTGGGACTTACTTACACCGGGGAGCTGTTTTTT.

This clonotype was seen only once. V gene TRBV3-1 combines with J gene TRBJ1-1; D unclear. This CDR3 is 14 amino acids long. With 4 bases removed from V and 5 bases from J, the gap between germline ends came to 14 bases. Germline V gene data show CDR1 as LGHDT and CDR2 as YNNKEL (reference sequence). CDR3 sequence (DNA): TGTGCCAGCAGCCCCGAAGCCTCCAGGACTGAAGCTTTCTTT. Amino acids: CASSPEASRTEAFF.

For the CDR3, the DNA is TGCAGTGCTAGAGAGGTCAACGGAGATACGCAGTATTTT. Translated: CSAREVNGDTQYF. The rearrangement links TRBV20-1 to TRBJ2-3; D gene unclear. Germline-derived CDR1 and CDR2 are DFQATT and SNEGSKA (reference sequence). Trimming took off 0 bases at V and 5 bases at J, with 9 bases between the two ends. The CDR3 is 13 residues long.

V is TRBV7-8 and J is TRBJ2-3; D unresolved. The germline CDR1 and CDR2 sequences are SGHVS and FQNEAQ. The V and J ends lost 2 bases and 5 bases respectively, with 8 bases between them. The CDR3 loop spans 13 amino acids. CDR3 residues: CASSLPGIDTQYF. As DNA, the CDR3 is TGTGCCAGCAGCTTACCGGGCATAGATACGCAGTATTTT.

The chain joins TRBV7-2 to TRBJ1-5; 8 bases fit TRBD1. The CDR3 is 14 amino acids. The J segment lost 2 bases and the V segment lost 6 bases, leaving 3 bases of the junction unmatched. The germline CDR1 and CDR2 sequences are SGHTA and FQGNSA. CDR3 region: CASRNRGGNQPQHF. CDR3 DNA: TGTGCCAGCAGAAACAGGGGGGGCAATCAGCCCCAGCATTTT.

V is TRBV20-1 and J is TRBJ2-5, with 9 bases identical to TRBD2. CDR1 is DFQATT, CDR2 SNEGSKA, per germline (reference sequence). The CDR3 is made up of 15 amino acids. Trimming took 5 bases from V and 3 from J; bases not matched to a gene: 10. The CDR3 DNA is TGCAGTGCTTCCTCAGCGGGAGGCCGAGAAGAGACCCAGTACTTC. Translation gives CSASSAGGREETQYF.

This clonotype was counted only a few times. The chain uses TRBV14 and TRBJ1-3; D uncertain. V dropped 1 base and J dropped 7 bases, with 8 bases sitting between them. The CDR3 contains 13 residues. CDR1 and CDR2 from the germline V gene are SGHDN and FVKESK. The chain's CDR3 is CASSQGHRNTIYF. CDR3 DNA sequence: TGTGCCAGCAGCCAAGGGCATCGGAACACCATATATTTT. Supplemented by reference TRBV14 and TRBJ1-3, the full variable domain reads EAGVTQFPSHSVIEKGQTVTLRCDPISGHDNLYWYRRVMGKEIKFLLHFVKESKQDESGMPNNRFLAERTGGTYSTLKVQPAELEDSGVYFCASSQGHRNTIYFGEGSWLTVV.

The chain couples TRBV20-1 to TRBJ1-1; D unresolved. V was clipped by 6 bases and J by 0 bases, with 11 bases between them. This CDR3 comprises 13 residues. The germline V gene encodes CDR1 DFQATT and CDR2 SNEGSKA (reference sequence). The chain's CDR3 is CSAVQPLNTEAFF. CDR3 in DNA: TGCAGTGCCGTCCAGCCTTTGAACACTGAAGCTTTCTTT.

This clonotype has just a few counts. The rearrangement joins TRBV7-9 to TRBJ1-2; 7 positions match TRBD1. The ends lost 4 bases at V and 4 bases at J; junction bases unmatched: 3. The CDR3 is 13 residues long. Germline V gene sequence: CDR1 SEHNR, CDR2 FQNEAQ (reference sequence). The CDR3 region is CASSSRTGYGYTF. For the CDR3, the DNA is TGTGCCAGCAGCTCTAGGACAGGCTATGGCTACACCTTC.

This clonotype has a count of ten or more. The gene calls are TRBV4-2 and TRBJ1-6, with 7 bases lining up with TRBD1. Germline trimming cut 1 base from V and 6 bases from J; bases unmatched to any gene: 6. The CDR3 is made up of 16 amino acids. In germline, CDR1 is LGHNA, CDR2 YNFKEQ. DNA of the CDR3: TGTGCCAGCAGCCAAGCGCAGGGGGAGTTTAATTCACCCCTCCACTTT. It is translated as CASSQAQGEFNSPLHF.

A note on this clonotype: Sequence at one end of the junction differs from germline and may be a read error. The chain joins TRBV9 to TRBJ2-1; D ambiguous. Germline-derived CDR1 and CDR2 are SGDLS and YYNGEE. The CDR3 runs 17 residues. The CDR3 DNA reads TGTGCCAGCAGCTTTTCTACGACACCGAAGTCTTACAATGAGCGGTTCTTC. This sequence encodes CASSFSTTPKSYNERFF.

This clonotype showed up just a few times. The V call is TRBV4-2, the J call TRBJ2-1; the D is unclear. This CDR3 contains 12 residues. Germline assignment: CDR1 LGHNA and CDR2 YNFKEQ. V was trimmed by 1 base and J by 6 bases, leaving 4 bases between them. CDR3 loop: CASSQGRNEQFF. The CDR3, as DNA: TGTGCCAGCAGCCAAGGGCGCAATGAGCAGTTCTTC.